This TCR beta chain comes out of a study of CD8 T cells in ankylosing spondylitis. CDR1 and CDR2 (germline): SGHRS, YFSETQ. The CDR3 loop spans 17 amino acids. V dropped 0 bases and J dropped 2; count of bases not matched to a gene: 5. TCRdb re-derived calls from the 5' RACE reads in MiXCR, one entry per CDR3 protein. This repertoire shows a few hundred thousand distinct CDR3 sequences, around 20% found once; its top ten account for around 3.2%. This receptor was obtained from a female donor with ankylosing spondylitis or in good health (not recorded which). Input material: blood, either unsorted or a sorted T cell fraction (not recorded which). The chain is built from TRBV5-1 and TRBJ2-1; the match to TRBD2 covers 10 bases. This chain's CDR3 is CASSLGVAGGPYNEQFF. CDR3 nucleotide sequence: TGCGCCAGCAGCTTGGGGGTAGCGGGAGGTCCCTACAATGAGCAGTTCTTC.